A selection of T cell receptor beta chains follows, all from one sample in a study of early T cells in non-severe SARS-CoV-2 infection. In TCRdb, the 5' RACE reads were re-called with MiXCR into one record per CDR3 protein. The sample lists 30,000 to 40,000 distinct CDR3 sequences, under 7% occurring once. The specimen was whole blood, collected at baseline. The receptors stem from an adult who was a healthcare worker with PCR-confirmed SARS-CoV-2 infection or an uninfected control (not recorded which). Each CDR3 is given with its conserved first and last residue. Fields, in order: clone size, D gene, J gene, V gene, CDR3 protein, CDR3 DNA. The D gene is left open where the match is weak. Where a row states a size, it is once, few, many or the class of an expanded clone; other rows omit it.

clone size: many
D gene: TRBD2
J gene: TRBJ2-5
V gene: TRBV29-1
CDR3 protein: CSVEWREGPEETQYF
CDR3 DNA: TGCAGCGTTGAGTGGAGGGAGGGCCCGGAAGAGACCCAGTACTTC

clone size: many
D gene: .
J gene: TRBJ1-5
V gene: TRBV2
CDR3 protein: CASSVKWGGQPQHF
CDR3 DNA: TGTGCCAGCAGTGTTAAATGGGGAGGGCAGCCCCAGCATTTT

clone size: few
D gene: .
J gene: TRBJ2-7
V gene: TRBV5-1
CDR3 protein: CASSAGTVPYEQYF
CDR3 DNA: TGCGCCAGCAGCGCAGGGACGGTTCCCTACGAGCAGTACTTC

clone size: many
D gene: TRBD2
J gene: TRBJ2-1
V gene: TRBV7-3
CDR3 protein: CASSPFGGSRDEQFF
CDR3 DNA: TGTGCCAGCAGCCCCTTTGGCGGGAGTAGGGATGAGCAGTTCTTC

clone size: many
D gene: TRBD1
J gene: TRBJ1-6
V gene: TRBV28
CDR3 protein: CATQTGFHNSPLHF
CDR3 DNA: TGTGCCACCCAGACAGGGTTCCATAATTCACCCCTCCACTTT

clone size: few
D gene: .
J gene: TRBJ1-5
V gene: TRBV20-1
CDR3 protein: CSAFGTANSENQPQHF
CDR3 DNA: TGCAGTGCTTTCGGGACGGCTAATTCTGAAAATCAGCCCCAGCATTTT

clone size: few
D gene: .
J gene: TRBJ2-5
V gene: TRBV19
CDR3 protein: CASRDPQETQYF
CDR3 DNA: TGTGCCAGCCGGGACCCCCAAGAGACCCAGTACTTC

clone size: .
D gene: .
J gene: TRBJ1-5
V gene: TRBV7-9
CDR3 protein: CASSPHGGPQHF
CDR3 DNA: TGTGCCAGCAGCCCCCATGGCGGGCCCCAGCATTTT

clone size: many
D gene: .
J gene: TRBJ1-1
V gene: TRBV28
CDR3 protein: CASSTPRGMNTEAFF
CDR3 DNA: TGTGCCAGCAGTACGCCCCGGGGCATGAACACTGAAGCTTTCTTT

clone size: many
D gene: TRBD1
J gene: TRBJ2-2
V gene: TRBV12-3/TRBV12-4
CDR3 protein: CASSPDRGNGGELFF
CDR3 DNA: TGTGCCAGCAGTCCGGACAGGGGGAATGGCGGGGAGCTGTTTTTT

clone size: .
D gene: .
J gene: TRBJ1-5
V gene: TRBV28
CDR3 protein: CASSFEGDQPQHF
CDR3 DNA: TGTGCCAGCAGTTTTGAGGGGGATCAGCCCCAGCATTTT

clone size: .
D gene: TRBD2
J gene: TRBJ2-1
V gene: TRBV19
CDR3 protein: CASRLAGDNEQFF
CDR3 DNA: TGTGCCAGTAGGCTAGCGGGGGACAATGAGCAGTTCTTC

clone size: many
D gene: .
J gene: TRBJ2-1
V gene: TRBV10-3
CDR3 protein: CAISGPEGSGVTKPFF
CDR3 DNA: TGTGCCATCAGTGGGCCCGAGGGTAGCGGCGTTACCAAACCGTTCTTC

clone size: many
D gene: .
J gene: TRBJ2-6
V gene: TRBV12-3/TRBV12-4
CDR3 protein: CASNLGSGANVLTF
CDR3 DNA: TGTGCCAGCAATTTGGGCTCTGGGGCCAACGTCCTGACTTTC

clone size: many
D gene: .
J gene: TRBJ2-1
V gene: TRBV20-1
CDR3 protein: CSAWDVYNEQFF
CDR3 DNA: TGCAGTGCTTGGGACGTCTACAATGAGCAGTTCTTC

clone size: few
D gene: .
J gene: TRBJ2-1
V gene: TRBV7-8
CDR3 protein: CASSSPRRATGGRSEQFF
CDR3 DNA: TGTGCCAGCAGCTCTCCCCGAAGGGCTACCGGAGGCAGGAGTGAGCAGTTCTTC

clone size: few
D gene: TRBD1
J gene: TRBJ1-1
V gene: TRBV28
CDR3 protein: CASSLWGQGGRTEAFF
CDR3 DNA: TGTGCCAGCAGTTTATGGGGACAGGGAGGGAGAACTGAAGCTTTCTTT

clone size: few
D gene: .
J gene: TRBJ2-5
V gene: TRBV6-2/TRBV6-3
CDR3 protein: CASSYGTGSGTQYF
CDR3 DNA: TGTGCCAGCAGTTACGGAACAGGGTCCGGGACCCAGTACTTC

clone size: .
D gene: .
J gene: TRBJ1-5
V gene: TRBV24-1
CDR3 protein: CATSDHGPNQPQHF
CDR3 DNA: TGTGCCACCAGTGACCACGGTCCCAATCAGCCCCAGCATTTT

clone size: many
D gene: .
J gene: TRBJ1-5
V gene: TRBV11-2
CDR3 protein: CASSLGADQPQHF
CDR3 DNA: TGTGCCAGCAGCTTAGGGGCGGATCAGCCCCAGCATTTT

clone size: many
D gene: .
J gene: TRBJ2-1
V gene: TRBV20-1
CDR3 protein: CSARWRSLGNEQFF
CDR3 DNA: TGCAGTGCTAGATGGAGGAGTTTGGGCAATGAGCAGTTCTTC

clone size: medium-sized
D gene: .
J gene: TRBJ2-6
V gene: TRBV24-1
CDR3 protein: CATSDNSGANVLTF
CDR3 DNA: TGTGCCACCAGTGACAACTCTGGGGCCAACGTCCTGACTTTC